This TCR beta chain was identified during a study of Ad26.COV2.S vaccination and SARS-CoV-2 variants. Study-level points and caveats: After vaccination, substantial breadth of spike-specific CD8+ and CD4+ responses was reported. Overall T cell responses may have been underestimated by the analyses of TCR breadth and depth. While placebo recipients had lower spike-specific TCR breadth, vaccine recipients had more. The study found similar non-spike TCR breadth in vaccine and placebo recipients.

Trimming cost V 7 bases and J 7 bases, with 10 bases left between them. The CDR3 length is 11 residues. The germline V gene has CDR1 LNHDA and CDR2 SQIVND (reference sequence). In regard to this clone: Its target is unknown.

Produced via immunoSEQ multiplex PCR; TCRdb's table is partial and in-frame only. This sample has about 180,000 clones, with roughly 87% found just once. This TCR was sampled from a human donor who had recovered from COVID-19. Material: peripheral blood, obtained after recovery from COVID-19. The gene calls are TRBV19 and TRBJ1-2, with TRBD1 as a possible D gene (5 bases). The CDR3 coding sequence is TGTGCCAGTACGGGGGGGTCTGGCTACACCTTC. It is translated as CASTGGSGYTF.